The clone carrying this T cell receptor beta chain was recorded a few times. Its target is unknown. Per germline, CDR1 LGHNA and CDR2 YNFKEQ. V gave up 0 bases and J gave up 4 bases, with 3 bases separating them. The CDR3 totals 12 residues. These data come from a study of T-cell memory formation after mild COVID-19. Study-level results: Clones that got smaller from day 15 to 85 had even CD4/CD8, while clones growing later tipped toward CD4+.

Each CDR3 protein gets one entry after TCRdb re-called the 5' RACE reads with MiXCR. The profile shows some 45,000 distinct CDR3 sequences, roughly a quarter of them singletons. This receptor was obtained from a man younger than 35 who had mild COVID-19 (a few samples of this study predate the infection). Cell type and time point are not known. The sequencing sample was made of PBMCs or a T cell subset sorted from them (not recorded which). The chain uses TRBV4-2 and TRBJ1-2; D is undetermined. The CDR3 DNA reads TGTGCCAGCAGCCAAGAGGTCTATGGCTACACCTTC. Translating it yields CASSQEVYGYTF.